These T cell receptor beta chains were read from a single sample in a study of regulatory T cells in long-lasting Graves disease. MiXCR, run by TCRdb on the multiplex PCR reads, gives a single entry per CDR3 protein. In the table there are some 560,000 distinct CDR3 sequences, 15% to 20% of which are singletons. These records were also assigned to another study, of T cells in Graves' hyperthyroidism and ophthalmopathy.

The source was peripheral blood mononuclear cells (PBMCs), collected at new diagnosis, from a patient treated with antithyroid drugs. Every receptor here comes from a woman aged 40-65 years with Graves disease. Each CDR3 is given without its conserved first and last residue. A D gene is named only where the DNA matches it firmly.

>TRBV12-3/TRBV12-4|.|TRBJ1-2
ASLSVYGYT
>TRBV12-3/TRBV12-4|.|TRBJ1-1
ASSRTASTEAF
>TRBV20-1|TRBD1|TRBJ2-7
SASTGQGLYEQY
>TRBV2|.|TRBJ2-2
ASSQGNTGELF
>TRBV2|.|TRBJ1-2
ASSVWAEEGGYT
>TRBV5-5|.|TRBJ1-2
ASSRDTLNYGYT
>TRBV2|.|TRBJ2-5
ASSEGLGGKETQY
>TRBV6-1|TRBD1|TRBJ1-5
ASSRTGQGDQPQH
>TRBV5-8|TRBD1|TRBJ2-2
ASSFERGRSGELF
>TRBV6-2/TRBV6-3|.|TRBJ2-5
ASSYSRVIGETQY
>TRBV5-1|.|TRBJ2-1
ASSLPQGNYNEQF
>TRBV15|.|TRBJ2-3
ATSRDWGASTDTQY
>TRBV7-8|.|TRBJ1-5
ASSLDQGYSNQPQH
>TRBV5-1|.|TRBJ2-2
ASSLPGGLF
>TRBV10-3|.|TRBJ1-1
AISDGPNTEAF